This T cell receptor (beta chain) was recovered during a study of T-cell reconstitution after alpha-beta-depleted transplantation in children. The authors prepared the TCRbeta library with unique molecular identifiers. TCRdb reprocessed the PCR reads with MiXCR, giving one entry per CDR3 protein. This table holds 500,000 or so distinct CDR3 sequences, approximately 32% found once. The CDR3 is made up of 19 amino acids. Germline trimming cut 2 bases from V and 1 base from J; bases unmatched to any gene: 11. The germline gives CDR1 SGHTA, CDR2 FQGTGA. The clonotype originates from a human donor who donated a stem cell graft to a child with aplastic anemia. The chain joins TRBV7-3 to TRBJ2-1; TRBD2 aligns across 10 bases. The sample consisted of PBMCs from the stem cell graft donor, taken from the stem cell graft. The CDR3 protein is CASSLDPLTSGTSYNEQFF. In DNA, the CDR3 is TGTGCCAGCAGCTTAGACCCGCTTACTAGCGGGACTTCCTACAATGAGCAGTTCTTC.